The clone carrying this T cell receptor (beta chain) was observed a few times. Together with a sample-barcoded 5' primer, a J-beta primer mix was included in a second PCR lasting roughly 6 to 12 cycles. TCRdb re-analysed the 5' RACE reads in MiXCR, keeping a single row per CDR3 protein. In the table there are approximately 1,100,000 distinct CDR3 sequences, 35% to 55% of which are singletons. This sample was taken from a study of blood T cells in healthy people across ages. The source is a woman aged 55-69 years in good health. The sample consisted of blood.

The CDR3 DNA is TGCAGTGCTAGTGACAGGGGTGCCTTCAATGAAAAACTGTTTTTT. This encodes CSASDRGAFNEKLFF. The rearrangement joins TRBV20-1 to TRBJ1-4; 8 bases are a match to TRBD1. CDR3 length: 15 amino acids. Germline values: CDR1 DFQATT, CDR2 SNEGSKA (reference sequence). V was clipped by 3 bases and J by 5 bases; unmatched bases: 8.